Reported below is one T cell receptor (beta chain). Sequencing was performed with immunoSEQ multiplex PCR; in TCRdb, only in-frame clones are kept and a portion is missing. The sample lists about 170,000 clones; around 87% were seen once. These data come from a study of blood T cell repertoires in COVID-19. Study details: T cells, B-cell-depleted T cells, or PBMCs provided the cDNA or gDNA that served as material.

Germline CDR1 KGHSH, CDR2 LQKENI. This CDR3 comprises 15 residues. The junction had 7 bases not matched to a gene; V was cut back by 2 bases and J by 5 bases. This clonotype was sampled from a man aged 60 to 69 with COVID-19, enrolled during active disease. The J gene is TRBJ2-5, the V gene TRBV18; the match to TRBD1 covers 8 bases. The sample was peripheral blood. This chain's CDR3 is CASSPESTGVETQYF. The CDR3 region has the DNA TGTGCCAGCTCACCAGAATCGACAGGGGTTGAGACCCAGTACTTC.